This T cell receptor (beta chain) originates from a study of human T cells and chemical hapten exposure. Turning to the study itself: On about 2 cm by about 2 cm of upper inner arm skin, sensitization was performed with 2% DPC. Predominantly women, the patients had alopecia areata, totalis or universalis. Study-wide findings and caveats: Healthy individuals' immune responses may differ from those of donors, who had alopecia.

As handled by the study authors: Ranging from roughly 23,224 to 700,000, TCR counts per sample had a median value of approximately 97,000. TCRdb itself ran the RACE reads through MiXCR, one entry per CDR3 protein. These V and J calls are TCRdb output, not the study's own analysis. The table records 40,000 to 60,000 distinct CDR3 sequences, roughly 9.5% of them present only once. Time point in this sample: patch test 1, 2 weeks after DPC sensitization. The treatment was: therapeutic diphenylcyclopropenone sensitization with weekly scalp DPC. This CDR3 is 11 amino acids long. The V end lost 2 bases, the J end lost 4 bases, and 5 bases lay between the germline ends. Germline assignment: CDR1 SQVTM and CDR2 ANQGSEA. This clonotype was seen many times. Its cognate antigen is unknown.

The J gene is TRBJ1-2, the V gene TRBV29-1, with D unresolved. Specimen: whole blood, collected in connection with sensitization to the hapten diphenylcyclopropenone (DPC). The TCR was taken from a woman in her forties or fifties with alopecia areata. Some clones in this sample may be carry-over from other donors' samples. This chain's CDR3 is CSVERAYGYTF. Here the CDR3 DNA reads TGCAGCGTTGAACGAGCCTATGGCTACACCTTC.